A single sample gave rise to the 27 T cell receptor beta chains below, sequenced in a study of regulatory T cells in long-lasting Graves disease. Relying on iRepertoire HTBI primers and Arm-PCR of CDR3 regions, the team built TCR beta libraries. MiXCR, applied by TCRdb to the multiplex PCR reads, yields one record per CDR3 protein. The data contain 360,000 or so distinct CDR3 sequences, approximately 15% of them singletons. Specified time point: newly diagnosed GD, antithyroid drugs for less than 3 months. PBMCs were the source of the RNA used for TCR sequencing. The data also belong to a second study, concerning T cells in Graves' hyperthyroidism and ophthalmopathy.

Specimen: peripheral blood mononuclear cells (PBMCs), collected at new diagnosis, from a patient treated with antithyroid drugs. These receptors all come from a middle-aged man with Graves disease.

Comments on this clonotype: A read error likely explains this, since a far larger clone differs by one base. The chain joins TRBV12-3 or TRBV12-4 to TRBJ2-1, with 14 bases identical to TRBD2. V lost 5 bases to trimming and J lost 13 bases; unmatched junction nucleotides: 13. This CDR3 is built from 16 residues. CDR3: CASSPTGLAGGQTQFF. CDR3 coding DNA: TGTGCCAGCAGTCCAACCGGACTAGCGGGGGGTCAGACCCAGTTCTTC.

This clonotype has just a few counts. The chain recombines TRBV5-1 with TRBJ2-7, with 7 bases fitting TRBD2. Germline V CDR1 and CDR2: SGHRS, YFSETQ. V trimming: 7 bases; J trimming: 0 bases; junction bases outside the gene matches: 10. The CDR3 runs 15 residues. CDR3 sequence (DNA): TGCGCCAGCTCGGCCGCCGGGGGGAGCTCCTACGAGCAGTACTTC. This encodes CASSAAGGSSYEQYF. Full variable domain (remainder filled in from reference TRBV5-1 and TRBJ2-7): KAGVTQTPRYLIKTRGQQVTLSCSPISGHRSVSWYQQTPGQGLQFLFEYFSETQRNKGNFPGRFSGRQFSNSRSEMNVSTLELGDSALYLCASSAAGGSSYEQYFGPGTRLTVT.

This clonotype was seen ten or more times. The V and J genes are TRBV28 and TRBJ2-3; D gene ambiguous. There are 11 residues in the CDR3. V lost 5 bases to trimming and J lost 14 bases, with 14 bases between them. The germline V gene encodes CDR1 MDHEN and CDR2 SYDVKM. The CDR3 DNA sequence: TGTGCCAGCAGTGCCCATTCCCGTTGGTATTTT. Its protein is CASSAHSRWYF.

There are many counts of this clonotype. CDR3 bases: TGCAGTGTCGTGACTAGCGGCACAGATACGCAGTATTTT. This codes for CSVVTSGTDTQYF. The chain links TRBV20-1 to TRBJ2-3, with TRBD2 identical over 8 bases. J lost 1 base, V lost 7 bases, and 4 bases had no gene match. The germline V gene has CDR1 DFQATT and CDR2 SNEGSKA (reference sequence). This CDR3 comprises 13 residues.

This clonotype was picked up many times. DNA of the CDR3: TGTGCCAGCAGCCCGAGCAGGAGCTCCTATAATTCACCCCTCCACTTT. The encoded protein is CASSPSRSSYNSPLHF. The genes are TRBV11-1 and TRBJ1-6, with D unresolved. Germline-derived CDR1 and CDR2 are SGHAT and FQDESV (reference sequence). The CDR3 has 16 residues. V lost 5 bases and J lost 0, with 11 bases in between. Full variable domain (rest looked up from reference TRBV11-1 and TRBJ1-6): EAEVAQSPRYKITEKSQAVAFWCDPISGHATLYWYRQILGQGPELLVQFQDESVVDDSQLPKDRFSAERLKGVDSTLKIQPAELGDSAMYLCASSPSRSSYNSPLHFGNGTRLTVT.

This clonotype was counted ten times or more. V gene TRBV9 combines with J gene TRBJ1-1; D may be TRBD1 (5 bases). The CDR3 has 14 residues. Trimming stripped 0 bases from V and 6 bases from J, with 12 bases between. Looked up from germline, CDR1 is SGDLS and CDR2 is YYNGEE. For the CDR3, the DNA is TGTGCCAGCAGCGTAGGGGGCCGAAGTTCTGAAGCTTTCTTT. Its protein product is CASSVGGRSSEAFF. Drawing the rest from reference TRBV9 and TRBJ1-1, the complete variable domain is DSGVTQTPKHLITATGQRVTLRCSPRSGDLSVYWYQQSLDQGLQFLIQYYNGEERAKGNILERFSAQQFPDLHSELNLSSLELGDSALYFCASSVGGRSSEAFFGQGTRLTVV.

The chain uses TRBV30 and TRBJ2-3, with 11 bases that match TRBD1. J was trimmed by 0 bases and V by 8 bases; bases with no gene match: 7. CDR3 length: 15 residues. The germline V gene has CDR1 GTSNPN and CDR2 SVGIG (reference sequence). CDR3 DNA: TGTGCCGGAACCGGGACAGGGGGTAGCACAGATACGCAGTATTTT. It encodes CAGTGTGGSTDTQYF.

This clonotype was counted many times. V gene TRBV12-3 or TRBV12-4 combines with J gene TRBJ2-5; the D gene is possibly TRBD1 (5 bases). CDR3 length: 13 residues. V lost 6 bases and J lost 1, with 9 bases in between. In DNA form, the CDR3 reads TGTGCCAGCAGCGAGACAGCCCAAGAGACCCAGTACTTC. Its protein product is CASSETAQETQYF.

This clonotype appeared many times. The chain carries TRBV6-1 and TRBJ2-1, with 11 nucleotides matching TRBD1. The J segment lost 4 bases and the V segment lost 7 bases, leaving 9 bases of the junction unmatched. The CDR3 runs 16 residues. CDR1 is MNHNS, CDR2 SASEGT, per germline. Here the CDR3 reads CASKQDRDRGYNEQFF. For the CDR3, the DNA is TGTGCCAGCAAACAAGACCGGGACAGGGGGTACAATGAGCAGTTCTTC.

J is TRBJ1-5 and V is TRBV28; the D gene is possibly TRBD1 (6 bases). V lost 3 bases to trimming and J lost 9 bases, with 18 bases between them. Germline CDR1 reads MDHEN; CDR2 reads SYDVKM. The CDR3 is made up of 15 amino acids. As DNA, the CDR3 is TGTGCCAGCAGTTTCCCGGGGGCTTCATATCGGCCCCAGCATTTT. Translation gives CASSFPGASYRPQHF.

The gene calls are TRBV7-9 and TRBJ2-1, with 12 bases lining up with TRBD2. Germline CDR1 and CDR2: SEHNR and FQNEAQ (reference sequence). The CDR3 spans 15 residues. V gave up 4 bases and J gave up 9 bases; unmatched junction bases: 7. CDR3 nucleotide sequence: TGTGCCAGCAGCTCGTCTAGCGGGGGGGCCTTTGAGCAGTTCTTC. It is translated as CASSSSSGGAFEQFF.

This clonotype was picked up many times. The chain has TRBV7-3 and TRBJ2-1; the match to TRBD1 covers 9 bases. The germline CDR1 and CDR2 sequences are SGHTA and FQGTGA. The CDR3 covers 15 residues. Germline trimming cut 5 bases from V and 5 bases from J; bases unmatched to any gene: 7. The CDR3 DNA reads TGTGCCAGCAGCCCAGGGACAGGGAGCAACAATGAGCAGTTCTTC. Protein sequence: CASSPGTGSNNEQFF.

The genes are TRBV4-1 and TRBJ1-5, with D uncertain. This CDR3 spans 14 amino acids. In germline, CDR1 is MGHRA, CDR2 YSYEKL. V lost 4 bases to trimming and J lost 5 bases, with 12 bases between them. In DNA form, the CDR3 reads TGCGCCAGCAGCCCCGGGGTGTTATATCAGCCCCAGCATTTT. Translating it yields CASSPGVLYQPQHF.

This clonotype was detected many times. This chain joins TRBV6-1 and TRBJ2-7; TRBD1 matches at 7 bases. The CDR3 consists of 16 residues. From germline, CDR1 is MNHNS and CDR2 SASEGT. After removal of 6 bases from V and 7 bases from J, the junction contained 18 bases not matched to a gene. The CDR3 DNA reads as TGTGCCAGCAGCCAAACCTCGGGACAGCGCCACCAAGAGCAGTACTTC. Its protein product is CASSQTSGQRHQEQYF.

The rearrangement uses TRBV5-5 and TRBJ2-1, with 12 bases matching TRBD1. The J segment lost 8 bases and the V segment lost 4 bases, leaving 10 bases of the junction unmatched. Germline lookup yields CDR1 SGHKS and CDR2 YYEKEE (reference sequence). The CDR3 is made up of 16 amino acids. As DNA, the CDR3 is TGTGCCAGCAGCGAAGGCCCGGGACAGGGGGCCTATGAGCAGTTCTTC. Its translation is CASSEGPGQGAYEQFF. The full variable domain, its missing parts supplied by reference TRBV5-5 and TRBJ2-1, is DAGVTQSPTHLIKTRGQQVTLRCSPISGHKSVSWYQQVLGQGPQFIFQYYEKEERGRGNFPDRFSARQFPNYSSELNVNALLLGDSALYLCASSEGPGQGAYEQFFGPGTRLTVL.

This chain uses TRBV5-6 with TRBJ1-4; no definite D call. The CDR3 is 14 amino acids. V shed 6 bases and J shed 2 bases, with 11 bases lying between them. The germline V gene has CDR1 SGHDT and CDR2 YYEEEE. The CDR3 protein is CASKRGATNEKLFF. The DNA for the CDR3 is TGTGCCAGCAAACGGGGAGCTACTAATGAAAAACTGTTTTTT.

This clonotype was counted ten times or more. V is TRBV28 and J is TRBJ2-7, with TRBD1 identical over 8 bases. The CDR3 consists of 16 residues. Germline CDR1 MDHEN, CDR2 SYDVKM. The trim removed 5 bases at V and 0 bases at J, leaving 9 bases unmatched. CDR3: CASSTTRQGPSYEQYF. DNA for the CDR3: TGTGCCAGCAGTACCACCCGACAGGGGCCCTCCTACGAGCAGTACTTC. The full variable domain, in which reference TRBV28 and TRBJ2-7 provide the parts outside the CDR3, is DVKVTQSSRYLVKRTGEKVFLECVQDMDHENMFWYRQDPGLGLRLIYFSYDVKMKEKGDIPEGYSVSREKKERFSLILESASTNQTSMYLCASSTTRQGPSYEQYFGPGTRLTVT.

This clonotype was seen ten or more times. This chain joins TRBV29-1 and TRBJ2-7; weak D call: TRBD2 (6 bases). V dropped 2 bases and J dropped 0 bases, with 11 bases sitting between them. The CDR3 extends over 14 amino acids. Germline CDR1 reads SQVTM; CDR2 reads ANQGSEA. The CDR3 region is CSVERGGLSYEQYF. Here the CDR3 DNA reads TGCAGCGTTGAACGGGGAGGCCTCTCCTACGAGCAGTACTTC.

Turning to this clonotype: One junction end does not reproduce the germline sequence, and a read error may be involved. CDR3 loop: CASSPQLDGNKQFF. The CDR3 coding sequence is TGTGCCAGCTCACCGCAGCTTGATGGCAATAAGCAGTTCTTC. V usage is TRBV18 and J usage is TRBJ2-1; D is unclear. Germline CDR1 KGHSH, CDR2 LQKENI. The CDR3 runs 14 residues.

Many counts were recorded for this clonotype. This chain connects TRBV7-2 to TRBJ2-1, with 7 bases that match TRBD2. In germline, CDR1 is SGHTA, CDR2 FQGNSA. The J segment lost 5 bases and the V segment lost 0 bases, leaving 16 bases of the junction unmatched. The CDR3 is made up of 19 amino acids. The CDR3 loop reads CASSLALNLGRESNNEQFF. CDR3 in DNA: TGTGCCAGCAGCTTAGCCTTGAATCTTGGGCGGGAGTCAAACAATGAGCAGTTCTTC.

This clonotype was detected many times. The genes are TRBV4-1 and TRBJ2-1, with TRBD1 matching 10 bases. V shed 4 bases, J shed 6 bases, and the junction held 9 bases outside the gene matches. CDR1 is MGHRA, CDR2 YSYEKL, per germline. This CDR3 is built from 16 residues. The CDR3 here is CASSRARQGAGNEQFF. The CDR3 DNA follows: TGCGCCAGCAGCCGAGCCCGACAGGGGGCTGGCAATGAGCAGTTCTTC.

Comments on this clonotype: A much larger clone lies one base from this, so it may be a read error. The chain uses TRBV5-1 and TRBJ2-1, with D perhaps TRBD1 (6 bases). CDR1 SGHRS and CDR2 YFSETQ come from the germline V gene. The CDR3 spans 15 residues. V shed 0 bases and J shed 10 bases, with 17 bases lying between them. CDR3 sequence reads: CASSLVQGNAYEQFF. CDR3 in DNA: TGCGCCAGCAGCTTGGTGCAGGGGAATGCCTACGAGCAGTTCTTC.

This clonotype was counted at least ten times. This chain uses TRBV2 with TRBJ1-4; possible D gene TRBD1, 5 bases. The CDR3 consists of 16 residues. Germline values: CDR1 SNHLY, CDR2 FYNNEI. V was trimmed by 1 base and J by 10 bases, leaving 19 bases between them. The CDR3 loop reads CASSEDRQGAGGKLFF. The CDR3 DNA is TGTGCCAGCAGTGAAGATCGGCAGGGTGCCGGCGGAAAACTGTTTTTT.

This clonotype has ten or more counts. The chain has TRBV7-2 and TRBJ2-5; D possibly corresponds to TRBD1 (5 bases). The V end was cut by 3 bases, the J end by 5 bases, with 10 bases between. The CDR3 sequence is 13 residues long. From germline, CDR1 is SGHTA and CDR2 FQGNSA. CDR3 sequence reads: CASSFRVPETQYF. The DNA for the CDR3 is TGTGCCAGCAGCTTCAGGGTACCCGAGACCCAGTACTTC.

On this clonotype: A read error may explain this, as a much larger clone is one base away. This rearrangement joins TRBV6-9 to TRBJ2-2, with D perhaps TRBD1 (5 bases). CDR1 and CDR2 (germline): MNHGY, SVAAGI. V was clipped by 3 bases and J by 4 bases, with 18 bases between them. This CDR3 region has 17 residues. CDR3 sequence reads: CASSYTNPRQPTGELFF. Here the CDR3 DNA reads TGTGCCAGCAGTTACACGAACCCCCGACAGCCCACCGGGGAGCTGTTTTTT.

This clonotype was counted a few times. This chain uses TRBV24-1 with TRBJ1-3; D not resolved. Germline V gene data show CDR1 as KGHDR and CDR2 as SFDVKD. The V end was cut by 8 bases, the J end by 8 bases, with 18 bases between. This CDR3 has 14 residues. CDR3 DNA sequence: TGTGCCACCACGTGGGTGACGACGCTGGACACCATATATTTT. Translating gives CATTWVTTLDTIYF.

Concerning this clonotype itself: A much bigger clone sits one base away, suggesting this may be a read error. The chain has TRBV27 and TRBJ1-6; 7 nucleotides align to TRBD1. V lost 5 bases to trimming and J lost 8 bases; unmatched junction nucleotides: 15. The CDR3 is 17 amino acids. Germline loops: CDR1 MNHEY, CDR2 SMNVEV (reference sequence). The CDR3 DNA sequence: TGTGCCAGCAGTCCGGTGGTAGCGACAGGGCCGGATTCACCCCTCCACTTT. Protein sequence: CASSPVVATGPDSPLHF.